This TCR beta chain was sequenced during a study of technical replicates of blood from a handful of donors. Germline-derived CDR1 and CDR2 are MNHEY and SVGAGI. This CDR3 contains 16 residues. Trimming at V came to 2 bases and at J to 6 bases, leaving 8 bases not matched to a gene. The assay was immunoSEQ multiplex PCR, and TCRdb's table has in-frame clones only and misses some. Of about 79,000 clones in the sample, around 90% were seen once. The material sequenced was T cells isolated from PBMCs. This receptor was taken from a human donor in good health. Some clones in this sample may be carry-over from other donors' samples. The chain links TRBV6-5 to TRBJ2-1; 9 bases are a match to TRBD2. CDR3 in amino acids: CASSYLTGLAVNEQFF. DNA for the CDR3: TGTGCCAGCAGTTACCTAACGGGACTAGCAGTCAATGAGCAGTTCTTC.